This entry lists 9 T cell receptor beta chains sequenced from one sample in a study of blood T cell repertoires in COVID-19 (dated by TCRdb to 2018 to 2020). The library was prepared using the immunoSEQ multiplex PCR assay. TCRdb limited this immuneACCESS table to in-frame rearrangements with V and J called. A share of clones is missing; checked studies link under half to unresolved V genes, and the rest is unexplained. The sample table contains around 160,000 clones; only one count was recorded for around 81% of them. The ten largest clones take up approximately 10% of the sample. The material sequenced was peripheral blood. Receptors originate from a man in his fifties or sixties with active or convalescent COVID-19.

V usage is TRBV6-5 and J usage is TRBJ1-5, with 8 bases lining up with TRBD1. The CDR3 covers 15 residues. J was trimmed by 7 bases and V by 6 bases; bases with no gene match: 11. The germline gives CDR1 MNHEY, CDR2 SVGAGI. CDR3 nucleotide sequence: TGTGCCAGCAGCTTGGGACAGGTAGGTCGCCAGCCCCAGCATTTT. Translated: CASSLGQVGRQPQHF.

The V gene is TRBV29-1, the J gene TRBJ2-7; 14 nucleotides match TRBD2. The CDR3 contains 15 residues. CDR1 and CDR2 from the germline V gene are SQVTM and ANQGSEA. The J segment lost 7 bases and the V segment lost 1 base, leaving 6 bases of the junction unmatched. CDR3 loop: CSVEGRTSGRNEQYF. The CDR3 nucleotides are TGCAGCGTTGAAGGACGGACTAGCGGGAGGAATGAGCAGTACTTC.

This chain links TRBV9 with TRBJ1-6; D is possibly TRBD1 (6 bases). Looked up from germline, CDR1 is SGDLS and CDR2 is YYNGEE. CDR3 length: 15 amino acids. V lost 0 bases and J 7 bases, leaving 11 bases between the germline ends. For the CDR3, the DNA is TGTGCCAGCAGCGTAGGTGGGGGCGGCAATTCACCCCTCCACTTT. Its translation: CASSVGGGGNSPLHF.

The genes are TRBV11-2 and TRBJ2-3; the match to TRBD2 covers 7 bases. CDR3 length equals 15 residues. Germline V gene lookup returns CDR1 SGHAT and CDR2 FQNNGV. The V and J ends lost 3 bases and 2 bases, in that order; junction bases with no gene match: 5. Written as DNA, the CDR3 is TGTGCCAGCAGCTTGGCCGGGACTACCACAGATACGCAGTATTTT. This translates into CASSLAGTTTDTQYF.

This chain uses TRBV10-3 with TRBJ1-2; TRBD1 might be the D (6 bases). V lost 3 bases to trimming and J lost 1 base, with 12 bases between them. Looked up from germline, CDR1 is ENHRY and CDR2 is SYGVKD. This CDR3 contains 15 residues. The DNA of the CDR3 is TGTGCCATCAGTGAACAGGGTGGATTTAACTATGGCTACACCTTC. Translated: CAISEQGGFNYGYTF.

This chain connects TRBV13 to TRBJ1-1; TRBD1 matches at 10 bases. The CDR3 contains 14 residues. Germline values: CDR1 PRHDT, CDR2 FYEKMQ (reference sequence). J was trimmed by 4 bases and V by 3 bases; bases with no gene match: 2. CDR3 in DNA: TGTGCCAGCAGCTTGGACAGGGGGAGCACTGAAGCTTTCTTT. Its protein product is CASSLDRGSTEAFF.

The J gene is TRBJ1-5, the V gene TRBV24-1, with TRBD1 identical over 7 bases. The J segment lost 4 bases and the V segment lost 4 bases, leaving 3 bases of the junction unmatched. CDR3 length: 14 residues. Germline CDR1 is KGHDR and CDR2 is SFDVKD. CDR3 loop: CATSEQGRNQPQHF. The CDR3 coding sequence is TGTGCCACCAGTGAACAGGGGCGGAATCAGCCCCAGCATTTT.

The rearrangement uses TRBV19 and TRBJ1-3; D unclear. Per germline, CDR1 LNHDA and CDR2 SQIVND (reference sequence). The CDR3 extends over 12 amino acids. Trimming stripped 6 bases from V and 2 bases from J, with 5 bases between. CDR3 protein: CASRSPGNTIYF. The CDR3 region has the DNA TGTGCCAGTAGGAGTCCTGGAAACACCATATATTTT.

This chain joins TRBV19 and TRBJ2-5; 10 bases agree with TRBD2. Germline loops: CDR1 LNHDA, CDR2 SQIVND (reference sequence). The length of the CDR3 is 13 residues. V was pared by 10 bases and J by 3 bases, with 5 bases of the junction left unmatched. The DNA of the CDR3 is TGTGCCACCAGCGGGGGGGGGAAAGAGACCCAGTACTTC. Its translation: CATSGGGKETQYF. The variable domain in full, with the rest retrieved from reference TRBV19 and TRBJ2-5, is DGGITQSPKYLFRKEGQNVTLSCEQNLNHDAMYWYRQDPGQGLRLIYYSQIVNDFQKGDIAEGYSVSREKKESFPLTVTSAQKNPTAFYLCATSGGGKETQYFGPGTRLLVL.